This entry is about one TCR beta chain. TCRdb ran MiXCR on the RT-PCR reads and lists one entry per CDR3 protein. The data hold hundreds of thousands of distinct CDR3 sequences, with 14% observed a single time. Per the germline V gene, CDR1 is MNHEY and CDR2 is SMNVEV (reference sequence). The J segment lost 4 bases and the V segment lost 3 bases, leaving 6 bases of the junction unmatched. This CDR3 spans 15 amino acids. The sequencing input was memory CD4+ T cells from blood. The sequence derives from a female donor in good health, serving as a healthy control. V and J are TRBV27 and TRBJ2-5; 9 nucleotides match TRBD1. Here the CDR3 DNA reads TGTGCCAGCAGTTTTACAGGGGGCGAGGGAGAGACCCAGTACTTC. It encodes CASSFTGGEGETQYF.